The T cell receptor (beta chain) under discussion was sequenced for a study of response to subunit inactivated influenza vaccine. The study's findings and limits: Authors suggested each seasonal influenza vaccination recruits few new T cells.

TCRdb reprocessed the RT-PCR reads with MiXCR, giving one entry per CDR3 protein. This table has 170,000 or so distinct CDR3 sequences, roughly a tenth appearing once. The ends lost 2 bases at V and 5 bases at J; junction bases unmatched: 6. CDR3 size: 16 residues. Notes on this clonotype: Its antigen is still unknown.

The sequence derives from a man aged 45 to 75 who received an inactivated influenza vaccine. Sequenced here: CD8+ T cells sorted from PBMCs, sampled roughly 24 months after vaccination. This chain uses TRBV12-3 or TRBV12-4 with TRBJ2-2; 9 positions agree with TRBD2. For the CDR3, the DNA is TGTGCCAGCAGTTTAAAGGCGGGGGGGCCTACCGGGGAGCTGTTTTTT. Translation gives CASSLKAGGPTGELFF.